This paragraph reports one T cell receptor beta chain. The sample originates from a study of blood T cell repertoires in COVID-19. Seattle patients were enrolled during active infection and followed longitudinally. CDR3 length: 13 amino acids. V was pared by 5 bases and J by 4 bases, with 3 bases of the junction left unmatched. Looked up from germline, CDR1 is LNHNV and CDR2 is YYDKDF (reference sequence). As handled by the study authors: Estimation of nucleated cell counts relied on the amplification of reference gene primers. Assay: immunoSEQ multiplex PCR; the TCRdb copy retains only in-frame clones and omits some. That table is the source of V, J and clone size, and D and trimming were worked out from the DNA. The table records about 170,000 clones, around 90% of them present only once.

The chain employs TRBV15 and TRBJ2-7; 9 bases align to TRBD2. The TCR sequence derives from a young man with COVID-19, enrolled during active disease. The sequencing sample was made of peripheral blood. The DNA for the CDR3 is TGTGCCACCAGCCGTAGCGGGAGATACGAGCAGTACTTC. Translated, it gives CATSRSGRYEQYF.